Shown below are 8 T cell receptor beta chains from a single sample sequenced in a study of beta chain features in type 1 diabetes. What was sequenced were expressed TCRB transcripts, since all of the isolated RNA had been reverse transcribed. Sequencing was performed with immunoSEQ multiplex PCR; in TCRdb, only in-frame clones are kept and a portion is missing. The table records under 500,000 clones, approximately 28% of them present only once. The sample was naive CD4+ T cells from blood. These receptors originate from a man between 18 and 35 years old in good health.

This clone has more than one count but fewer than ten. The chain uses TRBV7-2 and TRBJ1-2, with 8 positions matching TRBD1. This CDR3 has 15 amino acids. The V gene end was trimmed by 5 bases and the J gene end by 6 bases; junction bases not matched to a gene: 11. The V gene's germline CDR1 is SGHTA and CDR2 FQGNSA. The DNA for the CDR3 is TGTGCCAGCAGCCACGTGGGACAGGCCGCTCATGGCTACACCTTC. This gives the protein CASSHVGQAAHGYTF.

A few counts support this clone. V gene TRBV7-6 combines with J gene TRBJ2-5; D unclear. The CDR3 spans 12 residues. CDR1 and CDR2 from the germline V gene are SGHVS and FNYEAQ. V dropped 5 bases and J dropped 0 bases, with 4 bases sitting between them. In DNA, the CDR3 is TGTGCCAGCAGCAGGTACCAAGAGACCCAGTACTTC. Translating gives CASSRYQETQYF.

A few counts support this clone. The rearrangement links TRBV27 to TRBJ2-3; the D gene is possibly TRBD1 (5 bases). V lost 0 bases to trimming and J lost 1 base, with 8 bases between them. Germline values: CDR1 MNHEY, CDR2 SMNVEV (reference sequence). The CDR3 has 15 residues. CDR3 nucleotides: TGTGCCAGCAGTTTATCGTCCAGGGGCACAGATACGCAGTATTTT. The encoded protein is CASSLSSRGTDTQYF.

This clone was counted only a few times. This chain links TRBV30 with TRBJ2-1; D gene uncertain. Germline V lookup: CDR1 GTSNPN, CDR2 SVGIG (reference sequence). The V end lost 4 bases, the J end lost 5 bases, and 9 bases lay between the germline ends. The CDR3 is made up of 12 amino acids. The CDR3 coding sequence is TGTGCCTGGAAGAGACGTAACAATGAGCAGTTCTTC. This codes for CAWKRRNNEQFF.

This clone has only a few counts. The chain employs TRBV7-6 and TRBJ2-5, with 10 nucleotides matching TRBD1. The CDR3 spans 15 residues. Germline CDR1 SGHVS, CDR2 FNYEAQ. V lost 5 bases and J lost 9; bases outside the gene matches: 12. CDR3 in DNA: TGTGCCAGCAGCCCCACCGGGACAGGGGATTTGGCCCAGTACTTC. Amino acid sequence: CASSPTGTGDLAQYF.

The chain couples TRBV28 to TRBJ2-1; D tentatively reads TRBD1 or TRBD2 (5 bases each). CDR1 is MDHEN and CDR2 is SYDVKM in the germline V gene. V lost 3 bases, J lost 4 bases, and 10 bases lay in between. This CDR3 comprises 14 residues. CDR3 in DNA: TGTGCCAGCAGTTTTCGGGACGTATACAATGAGCAGTTCTTC. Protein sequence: CASSFRDVYNEQFF.

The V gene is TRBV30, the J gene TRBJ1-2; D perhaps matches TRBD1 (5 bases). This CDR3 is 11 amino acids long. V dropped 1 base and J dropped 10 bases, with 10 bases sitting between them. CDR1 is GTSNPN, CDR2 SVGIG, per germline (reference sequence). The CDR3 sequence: CAWSGFRVYTF. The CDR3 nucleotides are TGTGCCTGGAGTGGTTTCAGGGTCTACACCTTC. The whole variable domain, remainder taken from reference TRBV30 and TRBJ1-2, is SQTIHQWPATLVQPVGSPLSLECTVEGTSNPNLYWYRQAAGRGLQLLFYSVGIGQISSEVPQNLSASRPQDRQFILSSKKLLLSDSGFYLCAWSGFRVYTFGSGTRLTVV.

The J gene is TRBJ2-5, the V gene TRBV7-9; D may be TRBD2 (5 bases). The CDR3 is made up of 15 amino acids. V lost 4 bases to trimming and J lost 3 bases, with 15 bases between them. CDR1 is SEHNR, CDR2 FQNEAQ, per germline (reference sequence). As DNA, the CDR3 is TGTGCCAGCAGCTCGCACCGGGATATAAAAGAGACCCAGTACTTC. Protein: CASSSHRDIKETQYF.